The next 29 T cell receptor beta chains were all read from a single sample in a study of shared T cell receptors in the human thymus. Sequencing used immunoSEQ multiplex PCR; TCRdb keeps in-frame clones, though not all of them. The sample includes more than 550,000 clones, approximately 85% seen only once; the top ten take roughly 0.01%. The data were also submitted as part of a second study, on human thymus T cells.

What was sequenced was thymocytes. Source of these receptors: a girl under three years old with a congenital heart defect.

The genes are TRBV7-9 and TRBJ2-7; tentative D call: TRBD2 (6 bases). The CDR3 runs to 14 residues. Looked up from germline, CDR1 is SEHNR and CDR2 is FQNEAQ (reference sequence). The V end lost 5 bases, the J end lost 2 bases, and 13 bases lay between the germline ends. CDR3 nucleotides: TGTGCCAGCAGCCCGGGACTTAAACCCTACGAGCAGTACTTC. Translation: CASSPGLKPYEQYF.

The chain carries TRBV25-1 and TRBJ1-2; 11 positions agree with TRBD1. Germline trimming cut 3 bases from V and 5 bases from J; bases unmatched to any gene: 5. The germline V gene encodes CDR1 MGHDK and CDR2 SYGVNS. There are 15 residues in the CDR3. CDR3 protein: CASSELRDRGYGYTF. DNA for the CDR3: TGTGCCAGCAGTGAGTTGCGGGACAGGGGGTATGGCTACACCTTC.

This clone was seen a handful of times. J is TRBJ1-5 and V is TRBV2; TRBD1 agrees at 7 bases. Per the germline V gene, CDR1 is SNHLY and CDR2 is FYNNEI. The J segment lost 7 bases and the V segment lost 6 bases, leaving 6 bases of the junction unmatched. CDR3 length: 13 amino acids. The DNA of the CDR3 is TGTGCCAGCAGGGGACAGCAGAAGCAGCCCCAGCATTTT. Translating it yields CASRGQQKQPQHF.

The chain combines TRBV2 with TRBJ1-2; a possible D gene is TRBD1 (5 bases). This CDR3 spans 13 amino acids. The V gene's germline CDR1 is SNHLY and CDR2 FYNNEI. Trimming removed 11 bases from V and 4 bases from J, with 17 bases in between. CDR3 loop: CACISVGGYGYTF. CDR3 in DNA: TGTGCCTGCATCTCTGTGGGGGGCTATGGCTACACCTTC. The full variable domain, its missing parts supplied by reference TRBV2 and TRBJ1-2, is EPEVTQTPSHQVTQMGQEVILRCVPISNHLYFYWYRQILGQKVEFLVSFYNNEISEKSEIFDDQFSVERPDGSNFTLKIRSTKLEDSAMYFCACISVGGYGYTFGSGTRLTVV.

The chain links TRBV10-3 to TRBJ1-1; 8 bases are shared with TRBD1. Germline V CDR1 and CDR2: ENHRY, SYGVKD. V shed 5 bases and J 1 base; nucleotides not matched to a gene: 15. The CDR3 totals 18 residues. This CDR3 is CAISSETDRAGENTEAFF. CDR3 DNA sequence: TGTGCCATCAGTTCAGAGACGGACAGGGCGGGGGAGAACACTGAAGCTTTCTTT.

CDR3 sequence: CASSETGSTGELFF. The CDR3 DNA is TGTGCCAGCAGCGAGACAGGGAGCACCGGGGAGCTGTTTTTT. This chain uses TRBV2 with TRBJ2-2, with 7 nucleotides matching TRBD1. The CDR3 loop spans 14 amino acids. V lost 6 bases, J lost 4 bases, and 5 bases stayed unmatched. Germline-derived CDR1 and CDR2 are SNHLY and FYNNEI.

This sequence joins TRBV4-3 and TRBJ1-1; 10 bases are shared with TRBD1. This CDR3 has 16 residues. The trim removed 1 base at V and 6 bases at J, leaving 8 bases unmatched. Looked up from germline, CDR1 is LGHNA and CDR2 is YSLEER. CDR3 amino acids: CASSQGPGQGDSEAFF. The DNA for the CDR3 is TGCGCCAGCAGCCAAGGGCCCGGACAGGGGGACTCTGAAGCTTTCTTT.

DNA for the CDR3: TGTGCCAGCAGCTGGAGGGGGGGACTAGAGGGGGGTGAGCAGTTCTTC. The encoded protein is CASSWRGGLEGGEQFF. The chain combines TRBV7-2 with TRBJ2-1; 8 bases agree with TRBD2. The ends lost 4 bases at V and 9 bases at J; junction bases unmatched: 14. In germline, CDR1 is SGHTA, CDR2 FQGNSA. This CDR3 contains 16 residues.

The chain's CDR3 is CASSQDSSNQPQHF. The CDR3 DNA reads as TGCGCCAGCAGTCAGGACAGCAGCAATCAGCCCCAGCATTTT. This chain joins TRBV5-1 and TRBJ1-5; D perhaps matches TRBD1 (6 bases). This CDR3 has 14 amino acids. The germline CDR1 and CDR2 sequences are SGHRS and YFSETQ. With 5 bases removed from V and 1 base from J, the gap between germline ends came to 10 bases.

As to this clone: Other DNA sequences from this sample encode an identical CDR3 as well. The CDR3 nucleotides read TGTGCCAGCAGTGAAGACAGACGACCCGCTTTCCCCACAAGAGCTTTCTTT. Protein product: CASSEDRRPAFPTRAFF. The rearrangement links TRBV6-1 to TRBJ1-1; D is undetermined. The CDR3 runs 17 residues. The germline gives CDR1 MNHNS, CDR2 SASEGT. Trimming removed 1 base at V and 10 bases at J, with 25 bases between.

The chain recombines TRBV5-6 with TRBJ2-3; TRBD2 aligns across 7 bases. This CDR3 comprises 17 residues. Per germline, CDR1 SGHDT and CDR2 YYEEEE. J was trimmed by 6 bases and V by 1 base; bases with no gene match: 14. For the CDR3, the DNA is TGTGCCAGCAGCTTGCCGACCCCGGGGGGTGTTTTGGATACGCAGTATTTT. Translation: CASSLPTPGGVLDTQYF.

The rearrangement joins TRBV18 to TRBJ2-5; possible D gene TRBD1, 6 bases. The CDR3 runs 17 residues. V gave up 2 bases and J gave up 2 bases, with 18 bases separating them. The germline CDR1 and CDR2 sequences are KGHSH and LQKENI. Here the CDR3 DNA reads TGTGCCAGCTCACCAGAAATTATAGGGGGAGAACAAGAGACCCAGTACTTC. It encodes CASSPEIIGGEQETQYF.

This chain joins TRBV5-1 and TRBJ1-3, with unresolved D. Germline V gene data show CDR1 as SGHRS and CDR2 as YFSETQ. The CDR3 has 15 amino acids. V was trimmed by 1 base and J by 0 bases, leaving 8 bases between them. The CDR3 protein is CASSLLPSSGNTIYF. The CDR3 nucleotides are TGCGCCAGCAGCTTGCTGCCGAGCTCTGGAAACACCATATATTTT.

This chain uses TRBV15 with TRBJ1-5; D uncertain. The CDR3 extends over 13 amino acids. Deletions cut 2 bases from V and 5 bases from J, with 7 bases between. Per germline, CDR1 LNHNV and CDR2 YYDKDF (reference sequence). In DNA form, the CDR3 reads TGTGCCACCAGCAGACACGGGGATCAGCCCCAGCATTTT. Protein sequence: CATSRHGDQPQHF.

This clone was recorded once. This rearrangement joins TRBV6-1 to TRBJ2-7; 7 bases match TRBD2. J was trimmed by 3 bases and V by 8 bases; bases with no gene match: 7. The CDR3 length is 13 residues. The germline V gene has CDR1 MNHNS and CDR2 SASEGT. CDR3 DNA: TGTGCCAGCTTAAGGGGAGGGGTCTACGAGCAGTACTTC. Protein sequence: CASLRGGVYEQYF.

This sequence joins TRBV6-6 and TRBJ1-1; unclear D gene. The CDR3 spans 16 residues. V was clipped by 2 bases and J by 6 bases, with 19 bases between them. Germline CDR1 reads MNHNY; CDR2 reads SVGAGI (reference sequence). Here the CDR3 reads CASSYPVMEGYSEAFF. CDR3 in DNA: TGTGCCAGCAGTTACCCGGTTATGGAGGGCTACTCTGAAGCTTTCTTT.

V is TRBV5-1 and J is TRBJ2-1; no definite D call. There are 12 residues in the CDR3. The germline V gene encodes CDR1 SGHRS and CDR2 YFSETQ. V lost 4 bases and J lost 9, with 11 bases in between. This CDR3 is CASSPRLSEQFF. The DNA for the CDR3 is TGCGCCAGCAGCCCCCGGTTGAGTGAGCAGTTCTTC.

The V gene is TRBV5-6, the J gene TRBJ1-5, with no clear D. Germline lookup yields CDR1 SGHDT and CDR2 YYEEEE. Trimming pared 4 bases from V and 4 bases from J, leaving 15 bases between. CDR3 length: 15 amino acids. For the CDR3, the DNA is TGTGCCAGCAGCCGGGTGGCGACGGAGAATCAGCCCCAGCATTTT. This sequence encodes CASSRVATENQPQHF.

V gene TRBV23-1 combines with J gene TRBJ2-7; D remains unclear. TRBV23-1 is annotated as an ORF whose role is uncertain. This CDR3 has 12 residues. The germline V and J ends were trimmed by 3 bases and 1 base, with 4 bases remaining between them. The CDR3 bases are TGCGCCAGCAGTCAGTATTCCTACGAGCAGTACTTC. Amino acids: CASSQYSYEQYF.

This sequence joins TRBV5-4 and TRBJ1-3, with 7 bases identical to TRBD1. The germline gives CDR1 SGHNT, CDR2 YYREEE (reference sequence). After removal of 5 bases from V and 0 bases from J, the junction contained 5 bases not matched to a gene. The CDR3 sequence is 15 residues long. The DNA for the CDR3 is TGTGCCAGCAGTTATACAGGGGACTCTGGAAACACCATATATTTT. This codes for CASSYTGDSGNTIYF.

V and J are TRBV12-5 and TRBJ1-1, with 7 bases fitting TRBD1. CDR3 length: 15 amino acids. Trimming cost V 6 bases and J 3 bases; bases outside gene matches: 10. Germline V gene data show CDR1 as LGHNT and CDR2 as FRNRAP. The CDR3 DNA sequence: TGTGCTAGTGGCTCGGGACAGCCCGAGGACACTGAAGCTTTCTTT. Translated, it gives CASGSGQPEDTEAFF.

The J gene is TRBJ1-2, the V gene TRBV6-1, with a weak D call TRBD1 (6 bases). The CDR3 sequence is 11 residues long. V lost 7 bases, J lost 7 bases, and 10 bases lay in between. Germline CDR1 reads MNHNS; CDR2 reads SASEGT. In nucleotides, the CDR3 is TGTGCCAGCAAGGGGGTAGGTGGCTACACCTTC. Residues: CASKGVGGYTF.

This clone was counted a single time. This chain uses TRBV2 with TRBJ2-7; D unresolved. The CDR3 consists of 15 residues. The germline gives CDR1 SNHLY, CDR2 FYNNEI. With 3 bases removed from V and 1 base from J, the gap between germline ends came to 13 bases. CDR3 sequence: CASSDFSRPSYEQYF. CDR3 DNA: TGTGCCAGCAGTGACTTTAGCAGACCGTCCTACGAGCAGTACTTC.

J is TRBJ2-3 and V is TRBV19, with 7 bases lining up with TRBD2. The CDR3 is 13 residues long. Germline CDR1 is LNHDA and CDR2 is SQIVND (reference sequence). Trimming took 3 bases from V and 7 from J; bases not matched to a gene: 4. The CDR3 spells CASSIGRGHTQYF. The CDR3 DNA follows: TGTGCCAGTAGTATTGGGAGGGGCCATACGCAGTATTTT.

The chain joins TRBV6-4 to TRBJ1-1; 8 nucleotides line up with TRBD1. Germline V gene sequence: CDR1 MRHNA, CDR2 SNTAGT. Germline trimming cut 2 bases from V and 13 bases from J; bases unmatched to any gene: 12. The CDR3 runs 14 residues. The CDR3 region has the DNA TGTGCCAGCAGTGACACAAGGGACAGGACTGGGGTTTTCTTT. This encodes CASSDTRDRTGVFF.

The chain uses TRBV19 and TRBJ1-3; 9 nucleotides match TRBD1. The CDR3 totals 16 residues. CDR1 is LNHDA and CDR2 is SQIVND in the germline V gene (reference sequence). The V segment lost 5 bases and the J segment 4 bases; nucleotides outside the gene matches: 9. The CDR3 reads CASSATGQGTGNTIYF. Here the CDR3 DNA reads TGTGCCAGTAGTGCCACGGGACAGGGTACGGGAAACACCATATATTTT. Full variable domain (outside the CDR3, taken from reference TRBV19 and TRBJ1-3): DGGITQSPKYLFRKEGQNVTLSCEQNLNHDAMYWYRQDPGQGLRLIYYSQIVNDFQKGDIAEGYSVSREKKESFPLTVTSAQKNPTAFYLCASSATGQGTGNTIYFGEGSWLTVV.

CDR3 amino acids: CASGLTNTGARNTIYF. CDR3 in DNA: TGTGCTAGTGGTTTGACCAACACAGGGGCCCGAAACACCATATATTTT. The chain is built from TRBV12-5 and TRBJ1-3, with 7 bases that match TRBD1. Germline V gene sequence: CDR1 LGHNT, CDR2 FRNRAP. The CDR3 runs to 16 residues. The V and J ends lost 2 bases and 5 bases, in that order; junction bases with no gene match: 9.

The chain combines TRBV7-8 with TRBJ1-5; D gene ambiguous. This CDR3 is built from 12 residues. Germline V gives CDR1 SGHVS, CDR2 FQNEAQ. The V and J ends lost 0 bases and 6 bases respectively, with 3 bases between them. The CDR3 nucleotides are TGTGCCAGCAGCTTAGCGGCTCAGCCCCAGCATTTT. It yields the protein CASSLAAQPQHF. The whole variable domain, remainder taken from reference TRBV7-8 and TRBJ1-5, is GAGVSQSPRYKVAKRGQDVALRCDPISGHVSLFWYQQALGQGPEFLTYFQNEAQLDKSGLPSDRFFAERPEGSVSTLKIQRTQQEDSAVYLCASSLAAQPQHFGDGTRLSIL.

V is TRBV14 and J is TRBJ1-2; D possibly corresponds to TRBD1 (6 bases). V lost 4 bases and J lost 8, with 29 bases in between. Germline V gene data show CDR1 as SGHDN and CDR2 as FVKESK. The CDR3 totals 18 residues. In DNA, the CDR3 is TGTGCCAGCAGCCTCTCTTGGGCCACAGGGTACGGTTTACGAGGCTACACCTTC. It encodes CASSLSWATGYGLRGYTF.